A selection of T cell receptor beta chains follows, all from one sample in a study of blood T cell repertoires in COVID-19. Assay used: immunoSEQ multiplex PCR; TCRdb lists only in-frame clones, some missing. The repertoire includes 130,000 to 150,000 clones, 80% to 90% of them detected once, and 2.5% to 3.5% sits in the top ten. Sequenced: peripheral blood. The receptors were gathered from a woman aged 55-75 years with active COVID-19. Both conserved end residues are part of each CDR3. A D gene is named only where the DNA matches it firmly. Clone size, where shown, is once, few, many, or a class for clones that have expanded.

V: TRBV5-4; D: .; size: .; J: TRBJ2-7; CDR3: CASSLQTYEQYF; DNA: TGTGCCAGCAGCTTGCAAACATACGAGCAGTACTTC
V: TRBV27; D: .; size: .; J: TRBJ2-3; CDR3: CASSLYSRDTQYF; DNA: TGTGCCAGCAGTTTATATTCGCGAGATACGCAGTATTTT
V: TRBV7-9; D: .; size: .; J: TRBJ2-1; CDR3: CASTTGGPGNEQFF; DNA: TGTGCCAGCACCACCGGGGGACCCGGCAATGAGCAGTTCTTC
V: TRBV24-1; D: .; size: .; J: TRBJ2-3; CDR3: CATSDFRDTQYF; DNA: TGTGCCACCAGTGATTTTCGAGATACGCAGTATTTT
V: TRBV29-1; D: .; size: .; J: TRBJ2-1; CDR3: CSVEAGVVGEQFF; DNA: TGCAGCGTTGAAGCGGGAGTAGTAGGTGAGCAGTTCTTC
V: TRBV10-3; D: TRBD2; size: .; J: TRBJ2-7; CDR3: CAISFDRAGLAVPSEQYF; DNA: TGTGCCATCAGTTTTGACAGGGCGGGACTAGCGGTCCCCAGCGAGCAGTACTTC
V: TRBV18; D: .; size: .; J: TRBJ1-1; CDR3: CASSIRVMVTEAFF; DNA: TGTGCCAGCTCAATCCGGGTAATGGTCACTGAAGCTTTCTTT
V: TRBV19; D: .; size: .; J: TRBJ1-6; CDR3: CASTERDNSPLHF; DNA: TGTGCCAGTACGGAGAGGGATAATTCACCCCTCCACTTT
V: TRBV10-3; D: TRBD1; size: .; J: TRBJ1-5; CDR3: CAIRDRENQPQHF; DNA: TGTGCCATCAGGGACAGGGAAAATCAGCCCCAGCATTTT
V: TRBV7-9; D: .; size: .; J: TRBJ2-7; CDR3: CASSLSGLSSYEQYF; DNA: TGTGCCAGCAGCCTATCGGGACTGTCGTCCTACGAGCAGTACTTC
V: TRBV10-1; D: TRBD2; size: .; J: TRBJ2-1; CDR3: CASSESGAGGNEQFF; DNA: TGCGCCAGCAGTGAGTCTGGCGCGGGGGGGAATGAGCAGTTCTTC
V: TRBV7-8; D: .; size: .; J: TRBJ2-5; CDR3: CASSLARPAAPPETQYF; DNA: TGTGCCAGCAGCTTAGCACGTCCGGCGGCGCCCCCAGAGACCCAGTACTTC
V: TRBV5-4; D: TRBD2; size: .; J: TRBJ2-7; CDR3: CASSSGLAGPYEQYF; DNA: TGTGCCAGCAGCTCGGGACTAGCGGGACCCTACGAGCAGTACTTC
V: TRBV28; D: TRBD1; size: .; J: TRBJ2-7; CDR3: CASSFLSGQGAREQYF; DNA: TGTGCCAGCAGTTTCCTTTCGGGACAGGGGGCCCGGGAGCAGTACTTC
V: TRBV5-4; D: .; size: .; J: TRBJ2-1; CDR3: CASSLGGPSYNEQFF; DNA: TGTGCCAGCAGCTTGGGCGGGCCCTCCTACAATGAGCAGTTCTTC
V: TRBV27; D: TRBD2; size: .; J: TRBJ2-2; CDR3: CASLAGLNTGELFF; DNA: TGTGCCAGCTTAGCGGGGTTAAACACCGGGGAGCTGTTTTTT
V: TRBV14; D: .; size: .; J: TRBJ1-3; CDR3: CASSQRGEWNTIYF; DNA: TGTGCCAGCAGCCAACGTGGGGAGTGGAACACCATATATTTT
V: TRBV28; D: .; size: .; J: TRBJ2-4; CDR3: CASSSVAKNIQYF; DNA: TGTGCCAGCAGTTCGGTAGCCAAAAACATTCAGTACTTC
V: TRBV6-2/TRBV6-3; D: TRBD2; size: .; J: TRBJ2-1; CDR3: CASSKAPQTSGRSYNEQFF; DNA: TGTGCCAGCAGTAAAGCCCCGCAAACTAGCGGGAGATCCTACAATGAGCAGTTCTTC
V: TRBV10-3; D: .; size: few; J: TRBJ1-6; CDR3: CAIKVSGEKNSPLHF; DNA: TGTGCCATCAAGGTATCAGGGGAGAAAAATTCACCCCTCCACTTT
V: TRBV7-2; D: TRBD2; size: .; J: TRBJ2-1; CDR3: CASTRLAGVNEQFF; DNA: TGTGCCAGCACCCGACTAGCGGGAGTAAATGAGCAGTTCTTC
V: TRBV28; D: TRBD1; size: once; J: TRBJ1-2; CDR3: CATLTGEVYGYTF; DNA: TGTGCCACCCTGACAGGGGAAGTCTATGGCTACACCTTC
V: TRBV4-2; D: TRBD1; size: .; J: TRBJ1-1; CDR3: CASSQLPGQMNTEAFF; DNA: TGTGCCAGCAGCCAGTTACCGGGACAGATGAACACTGAAGCTTTCTTT
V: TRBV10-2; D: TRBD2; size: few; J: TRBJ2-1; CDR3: CARGSAGAGPNEQFF; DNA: TGCGCCAGGGGTAGCGCGGGAGCGGGTCCCAATGAGCAGTTCTTC
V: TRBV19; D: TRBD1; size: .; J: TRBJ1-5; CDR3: CASSISGQGNSNQPQHF; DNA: TGTGCCAGTAGTATTTCGGGACAGGGCAATAGCAATCAGCCCCAGCATTTT
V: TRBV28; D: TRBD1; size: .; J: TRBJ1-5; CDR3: CASSPGQFNQPQHF; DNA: TGTGCCAGCAGCCCGGGACAGTTCAATCAGCCCCAGCATTTT
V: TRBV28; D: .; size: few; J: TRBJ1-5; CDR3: CASSLVLLSGGNQPQHF; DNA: TGTGCCAGCAGTTTGGTCCTCCTATCCGGGGGCAATCAGCCCCAGCATTTT
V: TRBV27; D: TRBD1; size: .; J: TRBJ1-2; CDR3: CASSFAGQEIGGYTF; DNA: TGTGCCAGCAGTTTTGCGGGACAGGAGATAGGAGGCTACACCTTC
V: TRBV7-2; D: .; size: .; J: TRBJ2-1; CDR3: CASSLEGTLVYNEQFF; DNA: TGTGCCAGCAGCTTAGAAGGGACACTCGTATACAATGAGCAGTTCTTC